Reported below is one TCR beta chain. From germline, CDR1 is MDHEN and CDR2 SYDVKM. The CDR3 totals 11 residues. V lost 3 bases, J lost 12 bases, and 9 bases lay in between. Time point described: neoterminal ileum biopsy at postoperative endoscopy, about 6 months after surgery. The repertoire was sequenced with immunoSEQ multiplex PCR; TCRdb's copy has only in-frame clones and lacks some. In the table there are 15,000 to 20,000 clones, around 70% of which are singletons. These data belong to a study of T cell repertoires in ileal Crohn's disease. Sequencing used ileal tissue. The V gene is TRBV28, the J gene TRBJ2-1, with D perhaps TRBD2 (5 bases). The sequence derives from an adult with Crohn's disease. The CDR3 DNA reads TGTGCCAGCAGTTTCTTCGGGGTGCAGTTCTTC. Translated: CASSFFGVQFF.